This T cell receptor (beta chain) originates from a study of cytomegalovirus exposure and HLA in healthy donors. Study observations and caveats: Several V segments, TRBV6-2 and TRBV6-3 among them, could not be told apart and were dropped. Testing in vitro showed a few CMV-associated chains specific for CMV antigens. When presence/absence was analysed, sequencing depth was taken to be roughly uniform across donors.

There are a few counts of this clone. The antigen remains undetermined. Germline-derived CDR1 and CDR2 are LGHNA and YSLEER. The trim removed 3 bases at V and 3 bases at J, leaving 4 bases unmatched. The CDR3 sequence is 14 residues long. This PCR relied on a set of 60 Vbeta primers and 13 Jbeta primers. The table came from immunoSEQ multiplex PCR; TCRdb's copy has only in-frame clones and leaves some out. Of more than 80,000 clones detected, roughly four fifths appear once; the ten largest clones hold more than 1.5%. The sample was PBMCs. The J gene is TRBJ1-1, the V gene TRBV4-3; 7 nucleotides agree with TRBD1. This sequence was found in a man aged 45-60 years in good health and CMV-seronegative. The CDR3 here is CASSHGTGDTEAFF. CDR3 bases: TGCGCCAGCAGCCATGGAACAGGGGACACTGAAGCTTTCTTT.